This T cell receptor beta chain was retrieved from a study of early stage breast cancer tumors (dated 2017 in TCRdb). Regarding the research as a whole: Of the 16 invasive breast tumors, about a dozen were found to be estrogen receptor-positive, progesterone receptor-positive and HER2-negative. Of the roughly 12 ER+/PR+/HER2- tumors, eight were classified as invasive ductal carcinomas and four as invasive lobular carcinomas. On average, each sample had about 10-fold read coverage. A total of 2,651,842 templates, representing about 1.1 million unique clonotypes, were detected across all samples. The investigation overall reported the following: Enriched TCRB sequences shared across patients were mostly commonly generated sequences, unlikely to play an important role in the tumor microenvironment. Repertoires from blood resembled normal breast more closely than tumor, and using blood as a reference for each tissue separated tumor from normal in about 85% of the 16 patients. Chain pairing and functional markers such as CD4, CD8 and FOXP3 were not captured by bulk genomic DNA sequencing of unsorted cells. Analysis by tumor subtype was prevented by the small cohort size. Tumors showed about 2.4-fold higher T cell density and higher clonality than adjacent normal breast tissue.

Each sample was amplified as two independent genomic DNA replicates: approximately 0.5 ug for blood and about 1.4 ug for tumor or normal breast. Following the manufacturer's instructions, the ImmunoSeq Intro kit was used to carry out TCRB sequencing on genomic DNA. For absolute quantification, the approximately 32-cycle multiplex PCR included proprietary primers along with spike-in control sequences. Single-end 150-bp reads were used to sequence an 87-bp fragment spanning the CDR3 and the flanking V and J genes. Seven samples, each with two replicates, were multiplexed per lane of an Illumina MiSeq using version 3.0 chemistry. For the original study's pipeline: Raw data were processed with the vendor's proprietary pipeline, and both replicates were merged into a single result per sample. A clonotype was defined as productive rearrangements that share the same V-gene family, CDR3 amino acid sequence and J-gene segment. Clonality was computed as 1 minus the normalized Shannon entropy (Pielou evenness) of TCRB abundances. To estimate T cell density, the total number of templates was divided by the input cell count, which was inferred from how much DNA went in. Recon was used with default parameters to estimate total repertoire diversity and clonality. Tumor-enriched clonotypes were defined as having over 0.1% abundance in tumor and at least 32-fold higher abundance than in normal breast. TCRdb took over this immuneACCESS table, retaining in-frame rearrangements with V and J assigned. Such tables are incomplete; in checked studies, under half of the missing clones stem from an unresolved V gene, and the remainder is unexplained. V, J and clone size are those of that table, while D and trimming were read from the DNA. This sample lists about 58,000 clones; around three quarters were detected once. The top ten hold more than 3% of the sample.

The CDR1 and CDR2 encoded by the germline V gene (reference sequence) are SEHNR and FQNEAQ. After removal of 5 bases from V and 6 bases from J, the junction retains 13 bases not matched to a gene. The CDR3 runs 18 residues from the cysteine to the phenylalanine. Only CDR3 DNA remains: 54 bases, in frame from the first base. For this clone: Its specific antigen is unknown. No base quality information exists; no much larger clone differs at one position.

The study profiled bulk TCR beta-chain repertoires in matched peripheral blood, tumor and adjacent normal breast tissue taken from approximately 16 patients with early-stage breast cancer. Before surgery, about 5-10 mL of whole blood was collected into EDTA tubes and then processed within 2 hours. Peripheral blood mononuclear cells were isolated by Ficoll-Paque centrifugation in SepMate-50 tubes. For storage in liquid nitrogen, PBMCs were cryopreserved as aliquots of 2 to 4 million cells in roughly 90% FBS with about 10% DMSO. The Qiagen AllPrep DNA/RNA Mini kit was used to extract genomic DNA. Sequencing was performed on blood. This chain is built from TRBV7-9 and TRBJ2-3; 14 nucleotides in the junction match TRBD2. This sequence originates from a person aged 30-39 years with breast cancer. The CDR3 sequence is CASSVPQARTSGRDTQYF. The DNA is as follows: TGTGCCAGCAGCGTACCTCAAGCTCGGACTAGCGGGAGGGATACGCAGTATTTT.